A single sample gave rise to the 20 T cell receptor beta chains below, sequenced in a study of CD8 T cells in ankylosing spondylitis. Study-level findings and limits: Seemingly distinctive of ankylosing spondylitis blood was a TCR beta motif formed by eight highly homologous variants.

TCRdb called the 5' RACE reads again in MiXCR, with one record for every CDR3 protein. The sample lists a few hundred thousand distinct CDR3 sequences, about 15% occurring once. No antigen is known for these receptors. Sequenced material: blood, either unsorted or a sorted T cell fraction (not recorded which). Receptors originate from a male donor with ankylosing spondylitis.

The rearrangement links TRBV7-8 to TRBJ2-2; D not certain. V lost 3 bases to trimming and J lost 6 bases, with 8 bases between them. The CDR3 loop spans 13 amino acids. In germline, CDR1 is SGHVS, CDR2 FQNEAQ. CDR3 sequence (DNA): TGTGCCAGCAGCTTCCCCACGTCCGGGGAGCTGTTTTTT. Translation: CASSFPTSGELFF.

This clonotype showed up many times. The CDR3 sequence: CASSLNFGPQYF. CDR3 DNA: TGTGCCAGCAGTTTAAATTTTGGGCCGCAGTATTTT. The rearrangement uses TRBV12-3 or TRBV12-4 and TRBJ2-3; D unclear. The CDR3 contains 12 residues. Trimming pared 2 bases from V and 10 bases from J, leaving 10 bases between.

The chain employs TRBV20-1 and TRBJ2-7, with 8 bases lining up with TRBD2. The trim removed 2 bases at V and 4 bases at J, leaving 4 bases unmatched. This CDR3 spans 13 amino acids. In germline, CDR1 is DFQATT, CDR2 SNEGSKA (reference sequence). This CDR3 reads CSARKAGVYEQYF. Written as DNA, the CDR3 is TGCAGTGCTAGAAAAGCGGGAGTATACGAGCAGTACTTC.

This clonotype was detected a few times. The CDR3 sequence is CASSTGGLAGSYEQYF. In DNA form, the CDR3 reads TGTGCCAGCAGTACGGGGGGACTAGCGGGAAGCTACGAGCAGTACTTC. The rearrangement joins TRBV28 to TRBJ2-7, with 13 bases identical to TRBD2. J gave up 3 bases and V 5 bases, and 7 bases lay outside the gene matches. Germline loops: CDR1 MDHEN, CDR2 SYDVKM. The CDR3 contains 16 residues.

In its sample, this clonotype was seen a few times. The CDR3 here is CASRKVAELQETQYF. As DNA, the CDR3 is TGCGCCAGCAGGAAGGTAGCGGAGTTACAAGAGACCCAGTACTTC. The chain couples TRBV5-1 to TRBJ2-5; D is possibly TRBD2 (6 bases). The V end lost 5 bases, the J end lost 2 bases, and 16 bases lay between the germline ends. Germline loops: CDR1 SGHRS, CDR2 YFSETQ. This CDR3 comprises 15 residues.

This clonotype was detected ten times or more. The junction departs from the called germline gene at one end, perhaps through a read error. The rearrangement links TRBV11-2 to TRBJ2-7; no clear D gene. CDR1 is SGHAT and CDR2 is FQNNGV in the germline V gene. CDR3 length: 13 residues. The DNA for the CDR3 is TGTGCCAGCAGCCCGGGTCTCTCGCATTTTCCAAGCTTC. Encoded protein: CASSPGLSHFPSF.

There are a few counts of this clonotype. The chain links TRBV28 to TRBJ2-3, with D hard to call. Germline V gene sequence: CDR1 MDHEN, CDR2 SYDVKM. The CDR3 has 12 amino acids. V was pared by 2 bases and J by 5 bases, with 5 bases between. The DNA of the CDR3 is TGTGCCAGCAGTTTAGCAATAGATACGCAGTATTTT. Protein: CASSLAIDTQYF. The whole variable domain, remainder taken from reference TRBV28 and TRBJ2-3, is DVKVTQSSRYLVKRTGEKVFLECVQDMDHENMFWYRQDPGLGLRLIYFSYDVKMKEKGDIPEGYSVSREKKERFSLILESASTNQTSMYLCASSLAIDTQYFGPGTRLTVL.

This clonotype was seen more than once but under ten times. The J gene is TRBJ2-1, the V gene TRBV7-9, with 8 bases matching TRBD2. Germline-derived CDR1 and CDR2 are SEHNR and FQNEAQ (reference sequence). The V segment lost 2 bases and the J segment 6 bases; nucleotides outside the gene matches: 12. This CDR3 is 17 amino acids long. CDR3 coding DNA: TGTGCCAGCAGCTTAACCGTCAGCGGGGGCCTCTCCAATGAGCAGTTCTTC. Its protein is CASSLTVSGGLSNEQFF.

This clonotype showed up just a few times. CDR3 sequence: CASSEGGRDEQYF. DNA for the CDR3: TGTGCCAGCAGTGAGGGGGGGAGGGACGAGCAGTACTTC. The chain joins TRBV25-1 to TRBJ2-7; 7 nucleotides align to TRBD2. This CDR3 region has 13 residues. After removal of 3 bases from V and 5 bases from J, the junction contained 4 bases not matched to a gene. CDR1 is MGHDK and CDR2 is SYGVNS in the germline V gene.

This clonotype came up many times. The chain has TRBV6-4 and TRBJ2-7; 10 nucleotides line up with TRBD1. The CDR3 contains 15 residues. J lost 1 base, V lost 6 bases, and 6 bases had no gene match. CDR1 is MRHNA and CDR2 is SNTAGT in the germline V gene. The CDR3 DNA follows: TGTGCCAGCAGCCCAACGGGACAGGGGTCCTACGAGCAGTACTTC. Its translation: CASSPTGQGSYEQYF.

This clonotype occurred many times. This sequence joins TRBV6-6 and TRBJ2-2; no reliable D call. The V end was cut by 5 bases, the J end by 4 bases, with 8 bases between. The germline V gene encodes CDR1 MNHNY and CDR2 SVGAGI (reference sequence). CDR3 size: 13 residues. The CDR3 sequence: CASSPGPTGELFF. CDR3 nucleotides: TGTGCCAGCAGTCCGGGCCCCACCGGGGAGCTGTTTTTT.

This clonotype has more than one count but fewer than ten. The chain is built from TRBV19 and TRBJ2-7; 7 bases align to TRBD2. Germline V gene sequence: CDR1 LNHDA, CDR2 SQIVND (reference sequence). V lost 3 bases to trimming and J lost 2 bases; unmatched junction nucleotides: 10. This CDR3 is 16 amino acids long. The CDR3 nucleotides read TGTGCCAGTAGTATCCTAAAGTCTAGCGGCGCCTACGAGCAGTACTTC. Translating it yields CASSILKSSGAYEQYF.

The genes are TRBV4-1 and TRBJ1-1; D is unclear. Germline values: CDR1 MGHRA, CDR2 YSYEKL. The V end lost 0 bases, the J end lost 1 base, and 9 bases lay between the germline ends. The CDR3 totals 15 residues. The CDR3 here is CASSQEGTANTEAFF. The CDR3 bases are TGCGCCAGCAGCCAAGAGGGCACAGCGAACACTGAAGCTTTCTTT.

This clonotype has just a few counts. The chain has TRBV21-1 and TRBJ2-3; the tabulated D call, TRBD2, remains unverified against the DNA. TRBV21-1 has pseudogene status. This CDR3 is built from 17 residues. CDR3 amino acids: CASSRSGLAGWADTQYF. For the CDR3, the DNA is TGTGCCAGCAGCAGATCCGGACTAGCGGGATGGGCAGATACGCAGTATTTT.

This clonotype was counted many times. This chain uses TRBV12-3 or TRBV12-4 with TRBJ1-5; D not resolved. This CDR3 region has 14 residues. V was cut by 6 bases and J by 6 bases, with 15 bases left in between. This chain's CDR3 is CASSPEYSGQPQHF. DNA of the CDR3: TGTGCCAGCAGCCCCGAGTATTCAGGTCAGCCCCAGCATTTT.

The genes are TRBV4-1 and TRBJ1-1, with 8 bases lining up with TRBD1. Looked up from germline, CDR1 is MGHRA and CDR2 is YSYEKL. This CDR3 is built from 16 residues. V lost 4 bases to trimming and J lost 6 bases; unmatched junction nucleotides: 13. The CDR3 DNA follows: TGCGCCAGCAGCCCGGGGGGGGAGACAGGGGTGGCTGAAGCTTTCTTT. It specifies CASSPGGETGVAEAFF.

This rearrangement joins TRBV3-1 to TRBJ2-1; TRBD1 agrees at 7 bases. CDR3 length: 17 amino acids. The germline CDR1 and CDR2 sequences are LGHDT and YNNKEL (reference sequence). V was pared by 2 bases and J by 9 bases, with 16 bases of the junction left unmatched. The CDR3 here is CASSQWDSGTASREQFF. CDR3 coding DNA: TGTGCCAGCAGCCAATGGGATTCCGGGACAGCGTCTCGTGAGCAGTTCTTC.

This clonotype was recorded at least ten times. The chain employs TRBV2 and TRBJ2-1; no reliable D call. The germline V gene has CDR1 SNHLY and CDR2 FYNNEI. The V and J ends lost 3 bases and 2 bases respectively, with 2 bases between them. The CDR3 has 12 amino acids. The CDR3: CASSDPYNEQFF. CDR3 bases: TGTGCCAGCAGTGACCCCTACAATGAGCAGTTCTTC.

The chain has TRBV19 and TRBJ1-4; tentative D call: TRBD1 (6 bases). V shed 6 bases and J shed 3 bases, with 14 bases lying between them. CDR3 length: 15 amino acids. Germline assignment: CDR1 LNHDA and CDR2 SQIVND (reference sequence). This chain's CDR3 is CASSMTGFSNEKLFF. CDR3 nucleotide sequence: TGTGCCAGTAGCATGACAGGATTTTCTAATGAAAAACTGTTTTTT.

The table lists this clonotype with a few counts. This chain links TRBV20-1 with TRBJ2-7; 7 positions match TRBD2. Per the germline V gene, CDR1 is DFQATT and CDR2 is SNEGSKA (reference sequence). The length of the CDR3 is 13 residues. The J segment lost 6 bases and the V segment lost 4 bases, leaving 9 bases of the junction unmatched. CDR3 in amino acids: CSAKLAGVGEQYF. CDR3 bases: TGCAGTGCTAAACTTGCGGGAGTTGGCGAGCAGTACTTC.